The rows below give T cell receptor beta chains drawn from one sample of a study of cytomegalovirus exposure and HLA in healthy donors. Sequencing used immunoSEQ multiplex PCR; TCRdb keeps in-frame clones, though not all of them. The sample includes under 200,000 clones, roughly 85% of them seen just once. Sequenced: PBMCs. All receptors come from a woman between 25 and 40 years old in good health and CMV-seropositive. Both conserved end residues are part of each CDR3. Each record gives: clone size, D gene, V gene, J gene, CDR3 DNA, CDR3 protein. D genes are given only for firm matches. Rows may omit the clone size; those that give it use once, few, many or a size class.

clone size: -
D gene: -
V gene: TRBV5-6
J gene: TRBJ1-6
CDR3 DNA: TGTGCCAGCAGCTTGTGGACAGCCAGCCCGTATTCACCCCTCCACTTT
CDR3 protein: CASSLWTASPYSPLHF

clone size: -
D gene: TRBD1
V gene: TRBV27
J gene: TRBJ2-7
CDR3 DNA: TGTGCCAGCAGTCTAAACAGGGGTAAGCAGTACTTC
CDR3 protein: CASSLNRGKQYF

clone size: few
D gene: -
V gene: TRBV5-1
J gene: TRBJ2-7
CDR3 DNA: TGCGCCAGCAGCTTGCGGGGGGCCCCCGACCGGGAGCAGTACTTC
CDR3 protein: CASSLRGAPDREQYF

clone size: -
D gene: TRBD1
V gene: TRBV27
J gene: TRBJ1-3
CDR3 DNA: TGTGCCAGCAGTCCGCAGGGGGTCCCTGGAAACACCATATATTTT
CDR3 protein: CASSPQGVPGNTIYF

clone size: -
D gene: TRBD2
V gene: TRBV5-1
J gene: TRBJ2-7
CDR3 DNA: TGCGCCAGCAGCACCCTAGCGGACTACGAGCAGTACTTC
CDR3 protein: CASSTLADYEQYF

clone size: once
D gene: -
V gene: TRBV25-1
J gene: TRBJ1-4
CDR3 DNA: TGTGCCAGCAGTTTCCGAACGGGGGGCTTTGAAAAACTGTTTTTT
CDR3 protein: CASSFRTGGFEKLFF

clone size: -
D gene: -
V gene: TRBV29-1
J gene: TRBJ2-3
CDR3 DNA: TGCAGCGTTGAAAGTTGGCAGGGGAACCCAGATACGCAGTATTTT
CDR3 protein: CSVESWQGNPDTQYF

clone size: -
D gene: TRBD1
V gene: TRBV5-4
J gene: TRBJ2-7
CDR3 DNA: TGTGCCAGCAGCGAAGGGACAGGCGAGCAGTACTTC
CDR3 protein: CASSEGTGEQYF

clone size: -
D gene: TRBD2
V gene: TRBV29-1
J gene: TRBJ2-3
CDR3 DNA: TGCAGCGTTGAGTTGCGGGGGGGTGGCGCAGATACGCAGTATTTT
CDR3 protein: CSVELRGGGADTQYF

clone size: few
D gene: -
V gene: TRBV5-1
J gene: TRBJ2-7
CDR3 DNA: TGCGCCAGCAGCTTAGGGGGTTTTTCCTACGAGCAGTACTTC
CDR3 protein: CASSLGGFSYEQYF

clone size: -
D gene: -
V gene: TRBV11-2
J gene: TRBJ2-6
CDR3 DNA: TGTGCCAGCAGCTTAGGGCGGGGCACTGGGGCCAACGTCCTGACTTTC
CDR3 protein: CASSLGRGTGANVLTF

clone size: -
D gene: TRBD2
V gene: TRBV10-1
J gene: TRBJ2-7
CDR3 DNA: TGCGCCAGCAGAGAGACTAGCGAACACCTTAGCCTCGAGCAGTACTTC
CDR3 protein: CASRETSEHLSLEQYF

clone size: -
D gene: -
V gene: TRBV29-1
J gene: TRBJ2-7
CDR3 DNA: TGCAGCGTCGTTGGGGGGGCAGGCGAGCAGTACTTC
CDR3 protein: CSVVGGAGEQYF

clone size: -
D gene: -
V gene: TRBV5-1
J gene: TRBJ2-7
CDR3 DNA: TGCGCCAGCAGGGCCACAGGGGACTCTGAGCAGTACTTC
CDR3 protein: CASRATGDSEQYF

clone size: -
D gene: -
V gene: TRBV11-2
J gene: TRBJ1-2
CDR3 DNA: TGTGCCAGCAGCCCTATGGGAGGCGGCTACACCTTC
CDR3 protein: CASSPMGGGYTF

clone size: -
D gene: -
V gene: TRBV7-2
J gene: TRBJ2-7
CDR3 DNA: TGTGCCAGCAGCCCCGAGAGGGCCACCTACGAGCAGTACTTC
CDR3 protein: CASSPERATYEQYF

clone size: few
D gene: -
V gene: TRBV7-9
J gene: TRBJ2-2
CDR3 DNA: TGTGCCAGCAGCTTACGTGAGAGCACCGGGGAGCTGTTTTTT
CDR3 protein: CASSLRESTGELFF

clone size: -
D gene: -
V gene: TRBV18
J gene: TRBJ1-2
CDR3 DNA: TGTGCCAGCTCACCAATGCGGGGCCCGTTTGACTATGGCTACACCTTC
CDR3 protein: CASSPMRGPFDYGYTF

clone size: once
D gene: -
V gene: TRBV4-3
J gene: TRBJ2-1
CDR3 DNA: TGCGCCAGCAGCCCTTACTACAACCGCGGAAATGAGCAGTTCTTC
CDR3 protein: CASSPYYNRGNEQFF

clone size: few
D gene: TRBD2
V gene: TRBV2
J gene: TRBJ2-3
CDR3 DNA: TGTGCCAGTACCTTGGGGGGGGGCACAGATACGCAGTATTTT
CDR3 protein: CASTLGGGTDTQYF

clone size: -
D gene: TRBD1
V gene: TRBV18
J gene: TRBJ1-1
CDR3 DNA: TGTGCCAGCTCACTGGGACAGGGACAGATGAACACTGAAGCTTTCTTT
CDR3 protein: CASSLGQGQMNTEAFF

clone size: -
D gene: TRBD2
V gene: TRBV23-1
J gene: TRBJ2-2
CDR3 DNA: TGCGCCAGCAGTCAACGGATTAGGACTAGCGGGGGGACGAACACCGGGGAGCTGTTTTTT
CDR3 protein: CASSQRIRTSGGTNTGELFF

clone size: -
D gene: TRBD2
V gene: TRBV6-6
J gene: TRBJ2-5
CDR3 DNA: TGTGCCAGCAGCTCCTTGCGGGAGAAACTGGAGACCCAGTACTTC
CDR3 protein: CASSSLREKLETQYF

clone size: -
D gene: TRBD2
V gene: TRBV30
J gene: TRBJ2-7
CDR3 DNA: TGTGCCTGGAGACGTAGCGGGCCAACCTACGAGCAGTACTTC
CDR3 protein: CAWRRSGPTYEQYF